This record looks at one T cell receptor beta chain sequence and its context. The CDR3 totals 15 residues. After removal of 0 bases from V and 6 bases from J, the junction contained 5 bases not matched to a gene. CDR1 DFQATT and CDR2 SNEGSKA come from the germline V gene (reference sequence). The data originate from a study of blood T cells in healthy people across ages. The use of a sample-barcoded 5' primer and a J-beta primer mix characterized a second PCR of about 6 to 11 cycles. Each cDNA molecule received a tag from a template-switch adaptor that had 12 random nucleotides. TCRdb analysed the 5' RACE reads with MiXCR anew, one entry per CDR3 protein. The sample records about 500,000 distinct CDR3 sequences, around 24% being singletons. Staff drew roughly 10 milliliters of peripheral blood from each donor. Each sample yielded at least 6 million isolated PBMCs. The sample was also linked to a second study, of T cells of mothers and their children. That paper notes: In both related and unrelated pairs, TCR recombination output is shaped similarly by thymic selection.

The sequence was collected from a boy aged 5 to 17 in good health. The rearrangement uses TRBV20-1 and TRBJ1-5, with 10 nucleotides matching TRBD1. The sample taken for sequencing was blood. CDR3 nucleotides: TGCAGTGCTAGAGATCCCCGGACAGGGGGTCAGCCCCAGCATTTT. Amino acids: CSARDPRTGGQPQHF.